Sequencing of this TCR beta chain was carried out in a study of CD4 T cells in relation to SARS-CoV-2 and coronaviruses (dated by TCRdb to the early 2020s). A note on the overall study: In the ViraFEST assay, PBMCs were grown with antigen for about ten days, and TCR beta CDR3s were then sequenced to identify antigen-specific clonal expansions. At the level of individual TCR clonotypes, the study evaluated whether memory CD4+ T cells crossreact between the spike proteins of SARS-CoV-2 and those of common cold coronaviruses. An HIV-1 Nef peptide pool or a culture without peptide was used as the negative reference condition. Shared crossreactive spike epitopes were mapped to their HLA restriction using patient-derived lymphoblastoid cell lines. Samples from three pre-COVID donors and the naive versus memory experiments were sequenced with the Adaptive Biotechnologies TCR-sequencing kit; other data were Illumina-based. Expansion assays from other donors in the study were sequenced with a different, Illumina-based TCR-beta assay.

Broad study findings and their caveats: Crossreactivity analysis was centred on spike protein, so crossreactivity against other viral proteins was not assessed. Pre-pandemic and post-infection samples were not both contributed by any donor, so tracing of the source of pre-existing responses was limited. Approximately 69% of donors had memory CD4+ clonotypes that crossrecognized SARS-CoV-2 and at least one common cold coronavirus spike. Crossreactive clones showed significantly weaker SARS-CoV-2-driven expansion than monoreactive clones, consistent with antigenic imprinting. The study was limited by small numbers of patients and tested TCRs.

As concerns this clone: Its antigen remains unidentified. Base qualities are missing; no much larger clone stands one base away.

Based on the germline V gene (reference sequence), the CDR1 and CDR2 sequences are LNHDA and SQIVND. After removal of 4 bases from V and 2 bases from J, the junction retains 5 bases not matched to a gene. From the cysteine up to the phenylalanine, the CDR3 has a length of 15 residues. Kept here is only the CDR3 DNA, which spans 45 bases and is read in frame from base 1. Library preparation employed the immunoSEQ multiplex PCR assay. The study's own analysis went as follows. Preprocessing removed nonproductive sequences and CDR3s not starting with C, not ending with F or W, or shorter than 7 amino acids. The MANAFEST web app identified antigen-specific clonotypes based on expansion compared with the reference and other culture wells. A clone was considered positive if significant expansion relative to the reference culture was observed in 2 of 3 replicate wells at an FDR below 0.05. For a clone to be considered positive, significant expansion relative to all other tandem wells and an odds ratio above 5 were also required. CDR3 homology was quantified as pairwise Levenshtein distance, calculated with the stringdist R package after three terminal residues were trimmed from each end. As stored in TCRdb, this immuneACCESS dataset retains in-frame rearrangements with V and J assigned. A fraction of the clones does not appear; measured against another copy, unresolved V genes explain less than half of the discrepancy, and the remainder lacks a known reason. The V and J calls and the clone size are those of that table, but D and trimming were determined from the DNA. Across this sample there are some 20,000 clones, with 74% seen only once. The ten largest clones take up 30% of the sample.

CD4+ T cells from unexposed donors were collected before the COVID-19 pandemic (2011-2018). Following 10 days of culture, the EasySep CD4+ T cell isolation kit was used to isolate CD4+ T cells. As far as cell numbers permitted, CD4+ T cells from unexposed donors were tested for reactivity against SARS-CoV-2 S and N as well as four spike pools from common cold coronaviruses. PBMCs were cultured at about 1.9 million per well in IMDM supplemented with around 5.1% human AB serum and 9 to 10 IU/ml IL-2. Half of the culture medium was replaced with fresh IL-2-containing medium on days 3 and 7. Triplicate replicate wells were generally used for each peptide culture condition. Leukapheresis product for the unexposed donors was bought commercially. PBMCs were isolated from leukapheresis product or whole blood by Ficoll-Paque PLUS gradient centrifugation. PBMCs were either cryopreserved at -140°C or used fresh in the expansion assay. The QIAamp Micro DNA Kit was used to extract genomic DNA from the CD4+ T cells.

The V and J segments used are TRBV19 and TRBJ1-2, and 9 junctional nucleotides match TRBD1. The specimen sequenced was CD4+ T cells from PBMCs, cultured in vitro. This clonotype originated in a human donor in good health. The DNA sequence is given as TGTGCCAGTAGTACTACAGGGGGCTTGAACTATGGCTACACCTTC. It translates to CASSTTGGLNYGYTF.